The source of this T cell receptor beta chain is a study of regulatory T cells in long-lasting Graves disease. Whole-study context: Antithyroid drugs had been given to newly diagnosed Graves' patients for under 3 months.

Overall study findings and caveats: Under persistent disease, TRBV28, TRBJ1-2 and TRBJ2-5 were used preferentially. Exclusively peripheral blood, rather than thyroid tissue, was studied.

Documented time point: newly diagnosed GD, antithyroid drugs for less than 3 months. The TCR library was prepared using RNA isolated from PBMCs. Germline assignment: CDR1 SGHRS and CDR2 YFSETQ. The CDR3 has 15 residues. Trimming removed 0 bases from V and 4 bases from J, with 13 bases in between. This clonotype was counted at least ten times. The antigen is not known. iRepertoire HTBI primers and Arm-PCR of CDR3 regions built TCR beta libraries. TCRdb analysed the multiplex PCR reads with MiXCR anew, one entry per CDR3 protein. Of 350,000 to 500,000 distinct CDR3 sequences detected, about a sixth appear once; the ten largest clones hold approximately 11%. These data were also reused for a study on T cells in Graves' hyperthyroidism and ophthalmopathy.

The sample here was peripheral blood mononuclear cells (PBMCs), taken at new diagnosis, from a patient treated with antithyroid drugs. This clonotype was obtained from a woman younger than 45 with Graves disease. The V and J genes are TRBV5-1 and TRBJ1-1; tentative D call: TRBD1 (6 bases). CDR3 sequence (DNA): TGCGCCAGCAGCTTGGTAGGGAGGGGGGGCACTGAAGCTTTCTTT. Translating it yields CASSLVGRGGTEAFF.